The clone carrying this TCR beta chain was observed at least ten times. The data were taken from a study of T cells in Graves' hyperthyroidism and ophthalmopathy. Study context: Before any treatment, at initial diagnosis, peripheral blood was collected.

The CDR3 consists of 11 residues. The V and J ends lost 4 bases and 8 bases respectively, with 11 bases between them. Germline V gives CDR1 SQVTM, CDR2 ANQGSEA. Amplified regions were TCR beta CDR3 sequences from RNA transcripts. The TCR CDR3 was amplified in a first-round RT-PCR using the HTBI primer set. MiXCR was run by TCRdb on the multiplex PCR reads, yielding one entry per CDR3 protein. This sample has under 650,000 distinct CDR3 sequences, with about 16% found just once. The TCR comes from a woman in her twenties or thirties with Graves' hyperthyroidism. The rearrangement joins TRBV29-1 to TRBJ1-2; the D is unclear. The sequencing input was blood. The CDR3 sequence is CSVGWQEGYTF. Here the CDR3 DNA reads TGCAGCGTTGGTTGGCAGGAAGGCTACACCTTC.